What follows are 6 T cell receptor beta chains derived from one specimen sequenced in a study of cytomegalovirus exposure and HLA in healthy donors. The PCR employed 60 Vbeta primers together with 13 Jbeta primers. Only in-frame clones appear in the TCRdb table, and some are missing; sequencing was by immunoSEQ multiplex PCR. The sample yields hundreds of thousands of clones, more than 60% seen once. Sequencing was performed on PBMCs. The receptor set was obtained from a woman between 25 and 40 years old in good health and CMV-seronegative.

The V and J genes are TRBV5-5 and TRBJ1-5, with D possibly TRBD1 on 5 matching bases. This CDR3 contains 17 residues. Trimming removed 0 bases from V and 2 bases from J, with 15 bases in between. In germline, CDR1 is SGHKS, CDR2 YYEKEE (reference sequence). The CDR3 sequence: CASSLGAGNSGNQPQHF. In nucleotides, the CDR3 is TGTGCCAGCAGCTTGGGGGCAGGGAATTCTGGCAATCAGCCCCAGCATTTT. The full variable domain, completed using reference TRBV5-5 and TRBJ1-5, is DAGVTQSPTHLIKTRGQQVTLRCSPISGHKSVSWYQQVLGQGPQFIFQYYEKEERGRGNFPDRFSARQFPNYSSELNVNALLLGDSALYLCASSLGAGNSGNQPQHFGDGTRLSIL.

This sequence joins TRBV7-3 and TRBJ2-2, with D tentatively TRBD2 (5 bases). CDR1 SGHTA and CDR2 FQGTGA come from the germline V gene. Deletions cut 2 bases from V and 4 bases from J, with 11 bases between. The CDR3 is made up of 15 amino acids. CDR3 sequence (DNA): TGTGCCAGCAGCTTAGGAGCGGTTTTCACCGGGGAGCTGTTTTTT. Its translation is CASSLGAVFTGELFF.

The CDR3 DNA is TGCGCCAGCAGCTCGGGGACAGGGCTAACAGAAGCTTTCTTT. Translated, it gives CASSSGTGLTEAFF. The chain is built from TRBV5-1 and TRBJ1-1; 9 bases fit TRBD1. CDR3 length: 14 residues. V dropped 3 bases and J dropped 8; count of bases not matched to a gene: 8. Germline V gives CDR1 SGHRS, CDR2 YFSETQ.

Comments on this clone: Because it lacks the conserved phenylalanine or tryptophan at the end, this CDR3 is likely a read error. Because the CDR3's place on the DNA is in doubt, the DNA is left out and the CDR3 is given as listed by TCRdb. The rearrangement uses TRBV3-1 (or the pseudogene TRBV3-2) and TRBJ2-7; the D call in the table, TRBD1, was not verified against the DNA. Germline assignment: CDR1 LGHDT and CDR2 YNNKEL (reference sequence). A total of 9 residues make up the CDR3, ends included. This chain's CDR3 is CASSLRSTL.

The rearrangement uses TRBV6-1 and TRBJ2-7; 9 bases align to TRBD1. With 6 bases clipped from V and 3 bases from J, the junction kept 9 bases outside the gene matches. CDR3 size: 15 residues. CDR1 and CDR2 from the germline V gene are MNHNS and SASEGT. The CDR3 reads CASRGGWTGDYEQYF. Here the CDR3 DNA reads TGTGCCAGCAGAGGGGGCTGGACAGGGGACTACGAGCAGTACTTC.

The chain joins TRBV13 to TRBJ2-3; D is possibly TRBD2 (6 bases). Germline assignment: CDR1 PRHDT and CDR2 FYEKMQ (reference sequence). There are 15 residues in the CDR3. The V and J ends lost 0 bases and 2 bases respectively, with 9 bases between them. DNA for the CDR3: TGTGCCAGCAGCTTAGGACTAGCAGTCACAGATACGCAGTATTTT. As protein: CASSLGLAVTDTQYF.